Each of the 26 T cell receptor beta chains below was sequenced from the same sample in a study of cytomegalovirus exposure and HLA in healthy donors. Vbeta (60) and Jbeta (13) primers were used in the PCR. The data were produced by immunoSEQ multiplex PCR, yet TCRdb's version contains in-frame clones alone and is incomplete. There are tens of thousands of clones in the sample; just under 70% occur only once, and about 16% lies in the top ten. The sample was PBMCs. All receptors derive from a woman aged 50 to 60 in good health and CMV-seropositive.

The CDR3 is CASSQDMTIQETQYF. In DNA form, the CDR3 reads TGCGCCAGCAGCCAAGATATGACTATCCAAGAGACCCAGTACTTC. The rearrangement uses TRBV4-1 and TRBJ2-5; tentatively, D is TRBD2 (5 bases). CDR3 size: 15 residues. Trimming cost V 0 bases and J 1 base, with 9 bases left between them. Germline V CDR1 and CDR2: MGHRA, YSYEKL.

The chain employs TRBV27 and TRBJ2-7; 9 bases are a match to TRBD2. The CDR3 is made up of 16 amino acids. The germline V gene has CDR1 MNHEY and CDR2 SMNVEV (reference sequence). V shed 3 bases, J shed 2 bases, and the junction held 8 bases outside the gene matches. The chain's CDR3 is CASSFSSGTSTYEQYF. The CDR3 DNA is TGTGCCAGCAGTTTCTCTAGCGGGACCTCAACCTACGAGCAGTACTTC.

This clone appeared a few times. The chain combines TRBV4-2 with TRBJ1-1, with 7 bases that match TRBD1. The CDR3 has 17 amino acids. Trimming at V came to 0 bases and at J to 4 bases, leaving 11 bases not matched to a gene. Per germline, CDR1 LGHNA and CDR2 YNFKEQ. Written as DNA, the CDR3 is TGTGCCAGCAGCCAAGAACCGTCGACAGGGCCTTTCACTGAAGCTTTCTTT. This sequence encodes CASSQEPSTGPFTEAFF.

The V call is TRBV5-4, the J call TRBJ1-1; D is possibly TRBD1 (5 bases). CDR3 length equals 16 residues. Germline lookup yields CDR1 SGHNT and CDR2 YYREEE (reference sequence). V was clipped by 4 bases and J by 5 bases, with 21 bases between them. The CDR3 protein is CASSPGTGRAGTEAFF. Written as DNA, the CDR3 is TGTGCCAGCAGCCCCGGGACTGGGAGAGCAGGTACTGAAGCTTTCTTT.

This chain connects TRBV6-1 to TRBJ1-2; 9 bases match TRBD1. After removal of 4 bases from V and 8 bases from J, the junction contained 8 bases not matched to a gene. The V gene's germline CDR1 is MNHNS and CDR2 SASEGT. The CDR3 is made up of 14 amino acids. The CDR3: CASSGGDRDLGYTF. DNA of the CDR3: TGTGCCAGCAGTGGCGGGGACAGGGATCTCGGCTACACCTTC.

The CDR3 bases are TGTGCCAGCAGCGAAGGCCCGGGACTAGCGGGTGATGAGCAGTTCTTC. Residues: CASSEGPGLAGDEQFF. The rearrangement uses TRBV7-9 and TRBJ2-1; 12 bases align to TRBD2. The V and J ends lost 5 bases and 8 bases, in that order; junction bases with no gene match: 10. This CDR3 has 16 residues. Germline V gene sequence: CDR1 SEHNR, CDR2 FQNEAQ (reference sequence).

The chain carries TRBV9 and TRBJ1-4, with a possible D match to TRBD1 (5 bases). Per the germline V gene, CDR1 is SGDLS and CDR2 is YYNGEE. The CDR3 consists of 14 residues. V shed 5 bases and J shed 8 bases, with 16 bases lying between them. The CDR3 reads CASSPGGSREKLFF. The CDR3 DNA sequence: TGTGCCAGCAGTCCCGGGGGGTCTAGGGAAAAACTGTTTTTT. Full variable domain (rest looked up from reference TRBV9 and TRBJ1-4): DSGVTQTPKHLITATGQRVTLRCSPRSGDLSVYWYQQSLDQGLQFLIQYYNGEERAKGNILERFSAQQFPDLHSELNLSSLELGDSALYFCASSPGGSREKLFFGSGTQLSVL.

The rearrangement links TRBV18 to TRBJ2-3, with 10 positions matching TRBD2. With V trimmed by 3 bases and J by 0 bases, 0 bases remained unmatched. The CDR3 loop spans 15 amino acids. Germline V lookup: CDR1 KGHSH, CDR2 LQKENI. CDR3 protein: CASSPTSGSTDTQYF. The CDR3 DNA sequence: TGTGCCAGCTCACCGACTAGCGGGAGCACAGATACGCAGTATTTT. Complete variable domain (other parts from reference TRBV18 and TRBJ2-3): NAGVMQNPRHLVRRRGQEARLRCSPMKGHSHVYWYRQLPEEGLKFMVYLQKENIIDESGMPKERFSAEFPKEGPSILRIQQVVRGDSAAYFCASSPTSGSTDTQYFGPGTRLTVL.

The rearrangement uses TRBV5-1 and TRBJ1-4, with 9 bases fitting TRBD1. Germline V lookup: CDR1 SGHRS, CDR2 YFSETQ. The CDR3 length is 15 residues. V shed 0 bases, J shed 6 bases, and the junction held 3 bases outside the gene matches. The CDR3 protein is CASSLDRGRDEKLFF. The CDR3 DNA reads TGCGCCAGCAGCTTGGACAGGGGGCGAGATGAAAAACTGTTTTTT.

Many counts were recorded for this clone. This CDR3 is CASSAGLAGGSGEQYF. The CDR3 coding sequence is TGTGCCAGCAGCGCGGGACTAGCGGGAGGATCTGGGGAGCAGTACTTC. The V gene is TRBV11-2, the J gene TRBJ2-7, with TRBD2 matching 15 bases. The junction had 9 bases not matched to a gene; V was cut back by 5 bases and J by 7 bases. Germline V gives CDR1 SGHAT, CDR2 FQNNGV. This CDR3 has 16 amino acids. Looking up the rest from reference TRBV11-2 and TRBJ2-7 gives the full variable domain: EAGVAQSPRYKIIEKRQSVAFWCNPISGHATLYWYQQILGQGPKLLIQFQNNGVVDDSQLPKDRFSAERLKGVDSTLKIQPAKLEDSAVYLCASSAGLAGGSGEQYFGPGTRLTVT.

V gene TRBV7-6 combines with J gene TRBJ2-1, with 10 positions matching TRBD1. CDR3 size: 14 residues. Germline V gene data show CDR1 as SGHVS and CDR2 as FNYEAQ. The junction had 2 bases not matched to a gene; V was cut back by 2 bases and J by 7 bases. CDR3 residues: CASSLRQGANEQFF. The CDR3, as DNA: TGTGCCAGCAGCTTAAGACAGGGGGCAAATGAGCAGTTCTTC.

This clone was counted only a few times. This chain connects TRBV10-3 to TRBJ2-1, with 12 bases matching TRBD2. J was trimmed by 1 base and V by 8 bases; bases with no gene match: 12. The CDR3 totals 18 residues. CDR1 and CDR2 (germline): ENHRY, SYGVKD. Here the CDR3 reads CAIRRLAGEGVSYNEQFF. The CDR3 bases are TGTGCCATCCGGCGACTAGCGGGAGAGGGGGTGTCCTACAATGAGCAGTTCTTC.

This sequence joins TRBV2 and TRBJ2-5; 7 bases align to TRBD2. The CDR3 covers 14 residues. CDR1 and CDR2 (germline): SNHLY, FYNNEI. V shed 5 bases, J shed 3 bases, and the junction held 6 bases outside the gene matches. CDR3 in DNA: TGTGCCAGCAGTTTAGGGACTATCAAAGAGACCCAGTACTTC. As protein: CASSLGTIKETQYF.

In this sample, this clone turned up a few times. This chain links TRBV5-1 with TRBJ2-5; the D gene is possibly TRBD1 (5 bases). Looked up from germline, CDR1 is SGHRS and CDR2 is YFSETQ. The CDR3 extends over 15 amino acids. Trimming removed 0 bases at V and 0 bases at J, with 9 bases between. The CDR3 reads CASSLVAGNQETQYF. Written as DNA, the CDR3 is TGCGCCAGCAGCTTGGTAGCAGGGAACCAAGAGACCCAGTACTTC.

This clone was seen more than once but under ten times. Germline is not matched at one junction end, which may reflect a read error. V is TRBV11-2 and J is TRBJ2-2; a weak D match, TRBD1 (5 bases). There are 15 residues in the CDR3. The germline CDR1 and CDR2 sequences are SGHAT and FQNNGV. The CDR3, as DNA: TGTGCCAGCAGGTTAGGTATAGGGGACACCGGGGAGCTGTTTTTT. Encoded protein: CASRLGIGDTGELFF.

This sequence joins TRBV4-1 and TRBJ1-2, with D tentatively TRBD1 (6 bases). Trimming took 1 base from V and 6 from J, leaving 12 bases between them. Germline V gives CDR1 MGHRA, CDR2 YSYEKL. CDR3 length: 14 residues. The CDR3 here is CASSQGRQGNGYTF. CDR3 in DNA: TGCGCCAGCAGCCAAGGCCGCCAGGGGAATGGCTACACCTTC.

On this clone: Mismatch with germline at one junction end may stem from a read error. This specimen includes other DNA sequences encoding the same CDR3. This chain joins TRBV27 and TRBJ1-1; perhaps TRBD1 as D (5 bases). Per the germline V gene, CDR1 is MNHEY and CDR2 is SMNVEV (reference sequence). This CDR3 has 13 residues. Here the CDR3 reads CASSIGAGTEAFF. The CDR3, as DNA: TGTGCCAGCTCCATTGGGGCGGGGACTGAAGCTTTTTTT.

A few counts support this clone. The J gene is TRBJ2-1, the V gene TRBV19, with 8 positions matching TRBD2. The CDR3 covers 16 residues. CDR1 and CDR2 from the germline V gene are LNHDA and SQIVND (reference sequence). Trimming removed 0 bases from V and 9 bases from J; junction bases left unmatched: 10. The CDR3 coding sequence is TGTGCCAGTAGTATAGAAAGCGGGAGTAGTCGGATTGAGCAGTTCTTC. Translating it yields CASSIESGSSRIEQFF.

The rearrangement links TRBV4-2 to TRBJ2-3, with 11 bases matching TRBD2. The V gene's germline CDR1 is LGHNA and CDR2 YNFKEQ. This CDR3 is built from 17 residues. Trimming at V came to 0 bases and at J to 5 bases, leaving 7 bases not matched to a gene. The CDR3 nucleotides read TGTGCCAGCAGCCAAGATTTTACTAGCGGGAGTGGAGATACGCAGTATTTT. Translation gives CASSQDFTSGSGDTQYF.

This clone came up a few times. Here the CDR3 DNA reads TGTGCCAGCTCACGGGGAGGGACTAGCGGGAGTTTCTCCTACAATGAGCAGTTCTTC. Translating gives CASSRGGTSGSFSYNEQFF. The chain recombines TRBV18 with TRBJ2-1, with 14 bases that match TRBD2. The germline gives CDR1 KGHSH, CDR2 LQKENI. The CDR3 runs 19 residues. With V trimmed by 4 bases and J by 0 bases, 8 bases remained unmatched.

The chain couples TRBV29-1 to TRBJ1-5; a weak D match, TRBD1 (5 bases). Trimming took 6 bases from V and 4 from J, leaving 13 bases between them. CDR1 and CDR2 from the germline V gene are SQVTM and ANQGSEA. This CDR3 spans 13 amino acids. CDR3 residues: CSVPGGGNQPQHF. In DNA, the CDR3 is TGCAGCGTCCCTGGGGGAGGAAATCAGCCCCAGCATTTT.

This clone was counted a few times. As DNA, the CDR3 is TGTGCCAGCAGTTTATGGGGAGGGGGGGCCCTGGCGCACGAGCAGTACTTC. Translating gives CASSLWGGGALAHEQYF. The rearrangement joins TRBV28 to TRBJ2-7; tentative D call: TRBD2 (7 bases). The CDR3 is made up of 17 amino acids. The germline V gene encodes CDR1 MDHEN and CDR2 SYDVKM. V lost 0 bases, J lost 5 bases, and 20 bases lay in between.

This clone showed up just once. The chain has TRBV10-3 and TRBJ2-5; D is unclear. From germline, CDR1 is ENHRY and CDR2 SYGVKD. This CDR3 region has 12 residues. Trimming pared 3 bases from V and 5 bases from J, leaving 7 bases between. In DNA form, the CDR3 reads TGTGCCATCAGTGACAACGGGGAGACCCAGTACTTC. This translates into CAISDNGETQYF.

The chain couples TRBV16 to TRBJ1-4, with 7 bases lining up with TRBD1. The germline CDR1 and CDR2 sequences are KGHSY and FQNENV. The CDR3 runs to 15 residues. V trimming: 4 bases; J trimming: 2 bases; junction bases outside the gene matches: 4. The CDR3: CASSPQGGTNEKLFF. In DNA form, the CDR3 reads TGTGCCAGCAGCCCCCAGGGGGGTACTAATGAAAAACTGTTTTTT.

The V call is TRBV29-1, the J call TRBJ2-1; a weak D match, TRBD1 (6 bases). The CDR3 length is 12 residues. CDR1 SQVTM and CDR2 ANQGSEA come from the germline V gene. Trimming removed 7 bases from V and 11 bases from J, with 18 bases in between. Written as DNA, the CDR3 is TGCAGCGATCCGGGACAACGCCTCAAGCAGTTCTTC. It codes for CSDPGQRLKQFF.

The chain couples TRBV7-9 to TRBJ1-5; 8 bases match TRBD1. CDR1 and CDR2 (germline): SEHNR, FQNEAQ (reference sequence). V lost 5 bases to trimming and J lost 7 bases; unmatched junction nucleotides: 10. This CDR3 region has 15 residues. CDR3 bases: TGTGCCAGCAGCCCACAAACGGCAGGGGGCCAGCCCCAGCATTTT. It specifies CASSPQTAGGQPQHF. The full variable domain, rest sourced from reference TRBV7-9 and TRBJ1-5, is DTGVSQNPRHKITKRGQNVTFRCDPISEHNRLYWYRQTLGQGPEFLTYFQNEAQLEKSRLLSDRFSAERPKGSFSTLEIQRTEQGDSAMYLCASSPQTAGGQPQHFGDGTRLSIL.